A single sample is the source of the 32 T cell receptor beta chains below, sequenced in a study of blood T cell repertoires in COVID-19. TCRdb's table, derived via immunoSEQ multiplex PCR, lists solely in-frame clones and lacks some. Among about 45,000 clones listed, approximately 85% were seen once. Sequenced: peripheral blood. The receptors originated from a woman of 80 years or more with acute or convalescent COVID-19.

The chain couples TRBV5-5 to TRBJ2-7; 8 bases agree with TRBD1. The J segment lost 3 bases and the V segment lost 5 bases, leaving 13 bases of the junction unmatched. This CDR3 spans 16 amino acids. Per the germline V gene, CDR1 is SGHKS and CDR2 is YYEKEE (reference sequence). CDR3 sequence: CASSRAPSDRGYEQYF. The DNA for the CDR3 is TGTGCCAGCAGTCGGGCTCCCTCAGACAGGGGCTACGAGCAGTACTTC.

Remarks on this clone: At the DNA level, this CDR3 is encoded by other sequences in the same sample as well. The chain is built from TRBV5-6 and TRBJ2-1, with no clear D. V lost 4 bases and J 7 bases, leaving 12 bases between the germline ends. There are 13 residues in the CDR3. Germline CDR1 reads SGHDT; CDR2 reads YYEEEE. CDR3 sequence (DNA): TGTGCCAGCAGCCCGCCTGGCAGGAATGAGCAGTTCTTC. Its protein product is CASSPPGRNEQFF.

The V and J genes are TRBV11-2 and TRBJ2-5, with TRBD1 matching over 8 bases. CDR1 and CDR2 from the germline V gene are SGHAT and FQNNGV. There are 15 residues in the CDR3. The ends lost 5 bases at V and 7 bases at J; junction bases unmatched: 12. This chain's CDR3 is CASSLGTGVFATQYF. CDR3 DNA: TGTGCCAGCAGCCTAGGGACAGGCGTGTTCGCGACCCAGTACTTC.

The chain uses TRBV5-4 and TRBJ2-3; D is possibly TRBD1 (7 bases). V was clipped by 9 bases and J by 2 bases, with 16 bases between them. Germline V gene data show CDR1 as SGHNT and CDR2 as YYREEE (reference sequence). The CDR3 covers 14 residues. Here the CDR3 reads CATRGGTDTDTQYF. Here the CDR3 DNA reads TGTGCCACCCGTGGGGGGACAGACACAGATACGCAGTATTTT. The full variable domain, its missing parts supplied by reference TRBV5-4 and TRBJ2-3, is ETGVTQSPTHLIKTRGQQVTLRCSSQSGHNTVSWYQQALGQGPQFIFQYYREEENGRGNFPPRFSGLQFPNYSSELNVNALELDDSALYLCATRGGTDTDTQYFGPGTRLTVL.

V gene TRBV25-1 combines with J gene TRBJ2-7; D may be TRBD2 (6 bases). The germline V gene encodes CDR1 MGHDK and CDR2 SYGVNS. V dropped 0 bases and J dropped 2 bases, with 11 bases sitting between them. This CDR3 is built from 15 residues. As DNA, the CDR3 is TGTGCCAGCAGTGAATATAAGGGAGGTGCCTACGAGCAGTACTTC. Translating gives CASSEYKGGAYEQYF.

The chain is built from TRBV19 and TRBJ1-1; 8 nucleotides align to TRBD1. J was trimmed by 6 bases and V by 7 bases; bases with no gene match: 4. From germline, CDR1 is LNHDA and CDR2 SQIVND (reference sequence). The CDR3 loop spans 12 amino acids. In DNA, the CDR3 is TGTGCCAGTATGGACAGGGTACCTGAAGCTTTCTTT. This gives the protein CASMDRVPEAFF.

This sequence joins TRBV6-2 or TRBV6-3 and TRBJ1-2, with TRBD1 matching 9 bases. This CDR3 is 15 amino acids long. Germline V gene lookup returns CDR1 MNHEY and CDR2 SVGEGT. V trimming: 6 bases; J trimming: 5 bases; junction bases outside the gene matches: 10. Written as DNA, the CDR3 is TGTGCCAGCAGCGATCCGGGACAGGGTTTGTATGGCTACACCTTC. It specifies CASSDPGQGLYGYTF.

This clone occurred once. The rearrangement joins TRBV5-1 to TRBJ2-2; possible D gene TRBD1, 6 bases. The CDR3 contains 16 residues. The V and J ends lost 5 bases and 1 base respectively, with 15 bases between them. Germline V gives CDR1 SGHRS, CDR2 YFSETQ. Here the CDR3 DNA reads TGCGCCAGCAGTTTGAGGCAGGGGCAGAACACCGGGGAGCTGTTTTTT. It yields the protein CASSLRQGQNTGELFF.

The chain employs TRBV27 and TRBJ2-3; 8 bases match TRBD1. The CDR3 consists of 16 residues. CDR1 is MNHEY, CDR2 SMNVEV, per germline (reference sequence). After removal of 6 bases from V and 1 base from J, the junction contained 9 bases not matched to a gene. In DNA form, the CDR3 reads TGTGCCAGCAGCTCCAGGGGGCCCGTCCGCACAGATACGCAGTATTTT. This sequence encodes CASSSRGPVRTDTQYF.

The chain carries TRBV19 and TRBJ1-2; D gene unclear. This CDR3 is built from 13 residues. Trimming cost V 5 bases and J 7 bases, with 14 bases left between them. The germline gives CDR1 LNHDA, CDR2 SQIVND (reference sequence). In nucleotides, the CDR3 is TGTGCCAGTAGTGAGGTAACCGGTATTGGCTACACCTTC. Translated, it gives CASSEVTGIGYTF.

CDR3 sequence reads: CASSVALAGVDEQFF. The CDR3 nucleotides are TGTGCCAGCAGTGTGGCACTAGCGGGAGTTGATGAGCAGTTCTTC. The chain joins TRBV2 to TRBJ2-1; 11 bases map to TRBD2. Germline assignment: CDR1 SNHLY and CDR2 FYNNEI. The trim removed 4 bases at V and 8 bases at J, leaving 7 bases unmatched. There are 15 residues in the CDR3.

This clone occurred a few times. The genes are TRBV2 and TRBJ2-7, with D unclear. The CDR3 totals 12 residues. Germline-derived CDR1 and CDR2 are SNHLY and FYNNEI. V lost 9 bases, J lost 0 bases, and 9 bases lay in between. CDR3 in DNA: TGTGCCAGTTCTTGGAGCTCCTACGAGCAGTACTTC. It yields the protein CASSWSSYEQYF.

The chain couples TRBV3-1 (or the pseudogene TRBV3-2) to TRBJ2-3; D ambiguous. V was cut by 3 bases and J by 4 bases, with 11 bases left in between. The CDR3 consists of 14 residues. Germline loops: CDR1 LGHDT, CDR2 YNNKEL (reference sequence). CDR3 protein: CASSQPPTSDTQYF. DNA of the CDR3: TGTGCCAGCAGCCAGCCCCCTACTTCAGATACGCAGTATTTT.

V is TRBV10-3 and J is TRBJ1-2; 7 bases match TRBD1. V lost 0 bases and J lost 8; bases outside the gene matches: 12. Germline CDR1 ENHRY, CDR2 SYGVKD. There are 16 residues in the CDR3. For the CDR3, the DNA is TGTGCCATCAGTGAGTCGAGGACAGGACGGGGTATGGGCTACACCTTC. This codes for CAISESRTGRGMGYTF.

The chain is built from TRBV7-2 and TRBJ2-1; 13 nucleotides align to TRBD2. V lost 4 bases to trimming and J lost 12 bases; unmatched junction nucleotides: 9. This CDR3 spans 15 amino acids. Germline CDR1 and CDR2: SGHTA and FQGNSA. Here the CDR3 reads CASSSTSGRASRQFF. DNA for the CDR3: TGTGCCAGCAGCTCTACTAGCGGGAGGGCCTCCCGGCAGTTCTTC.

This sequence joins TRBV5-1 and TRBJ1-2, with D unclear. Germline V gene lookup returns CDR1 SGHRS and CDR2 YFSETQ. The CDR3 sequence is 15 residues long. The V end was cut by 0 bases, the J end by 6 bases, with 15 bases between. CDR3 sequence (DNA): TGCGCCAGCAGCTTGGAGCTGGCAAGGGAGGATGGCTACACCTTC. This translates into CASSLELAREDGYTF.

The chain recombines TRBV2 with TRBJ2-5, with D maybe TRBD1 (5 bases). The germline V gene has CDR1 SNHLY and CDR2 FYNNEI. The CDR3 runs 14 residues. V shed 5 bases and J shed 9 bases, with 19 bases lying between them. The CDR3 here is CASSLDGSQGAQYF. Here the CDR3 DNA reads TGTGCCAGCAGTCTTGACGGGTCCCAAGGGGCCCAGTACTTC.

This rearrangement joins TRBV10-3 to TRBJ2-7, with D possibly matching TRBD1 (6 bases). Per the germline V gene, CDR1 is ENHRY and CDR2 is SYGVKD. CDR3 size: 14 residues. The V and J ends lost 8 bases and 1 base respectively, with 15 bases between them. The CDR3, as DNA: TGTGCCATCGCGGACAGCTCTGGGTCCTACGAGCAGTACTTC. This codes for CAIADSSGSYEQYF.

This clone was detected a few times. The CDR3 nucleotides read TGTGCCAGCAGGGGCCCGGGAGCTAAGGGGGGCTACACCTTC. Protein sequence: CASRGPGAKGGYTF. This chain uses TRBV25-1 with TRBJ1-2, with a tentative D call TRBD1 (5 bases). The germline V and J ends were trimmed by 6 bases and 8 bases, with 19 bases remaining between them. CDR3 length: 14 amino acids. Germline V CDR1 and CDR2: MGHDK, SYGVNS.

The gene calls are TRBV4-1 and TRBJ2-1; 12 bases match TRBD2. After removal of 3 bases from V and 3 bases from J, the junction contained 6 bases not matched to a gene. The germline gives CDR1 MGHRA, CDR2 YSYEKL. The CDR3 loop spans 17 amino acids. CDR3 coding DNA: TGCGCCAGCAGCCAGCCGGGACTAGCGGGCCACTACAATGAGCAGTTCTTC. Its translation: CASSQPGLAGHYNEQFF.

The chain combines TRBV19 with TRBJ1-2; TRBD1 matches at 7 bases. The V gene end was trimmed by 9 bases and the J gene end by 5 bases; junction bases not matched to a gene: 18. The CDR3 is made up of 16 amino acids. Germline CDR1 is LNHDA and CDR2 is SQIVND (reference sequence). This chain's CDR3 is CASTMGNRDSIYGYTF. The CDR3, as DNA: TGTGCCAGCACTATGGGGAACCGGGACAGCATTTATGGCTACACCTTC.

V gene TRBV13 combines with J gene TRBJ1-6, with D possibly being TRBD1 (5 bases). Germline CDR1 PRHDT, CDR2 FYEKMQ (reference sequence). Trimming left V 4 bases short and J 7 bases short, with 17 bases between. The CDR3 totals 16 residues. The CDR3 nucleotides read TGTGCCAGCAGCTCTTACCAGGGAGGGCAGAATTCACCCCTCCACTTT. Translation gives CASSSYQGGQNSPLHF.

The table lists this clone with a count of one. This chain uses TRBV5-1 with TRBJ1-1; D gene ambiguous. CDR3 size: 14 residues. With 4 bases removed from V and 4 bases from J, the gap between germline ends came to 14 bases. CDR1 and CDR2 (germline): SGHRS, YFSETQ. CDR3 residues: CASSPGPGSTEAFF. CDR3 DNA sequence: TGCGCCAGCAGCCCGGGCCCGGGGAGCACTGAAGCTTTCTTT.

This chain joins TRBV6-6 and TRBJ2-7; 9 bases agree with TRBD2. CDR3 length: 14 residues. The germline gives CDR1 MNHNY, CDR2 SVGAGI (reference sequence). Germline trimming cut 5 bases from V and 7 bases from J; bases unmatched to any gene: 9. The CDR3 DNA follows: TGTGCCAGCAGTAAAACCGGGACTAGCCTGGAGCAGTACTTC. This translates into CASSKTGTSLEQYF.

This clone appeared a single time. The CDR3, as DNA: TGTGCCAGCTCACCTCTGAGAACCTCCTTAGACTATGGCTACACCTTC. This codes for CASSPLRTSLDYGYTF. The gene calls are TRBV18 and TRBJ1-2; D is ambiguous. Germline V gene lookup returns CDR1 KGHSH and CDR2 LQKENI. The CDR3 is 16 amino acids. V dropped 3 bases and J dropped 3 bases, with 17 bases sitting between them.

J is TRBJ2-1 and V is TRBV7-2; 7 bases align to TRBD2. Trimming at V came to 2 bases and at J to 4 bases, leaving 8 bases not matched to a gene. CDR3 length: 16 amino acids. Per germline, CDR1 SGHTA and CDR2 FQGNSA. The CDR3 region has the DNA TGTGCCAGCAGCTTATCTGGGGGAGGGCTGTACAATGAGCAGTTCTTC. Protein product: CASSLSGGGLYNEQFF.

This clone appeared once. V is TRBV7-2 and J is TRBJ2-7, with D unclear. Trimming pared 5 bases from V and 2 bases from J, leaving 10 bases between. In germline, CDR1 is SGHTA, CDR2 FQGNSA. The CDR3 is made up of 13 amino acids. CDR3 DNA: TGTGCCAGCAGCCCTACCGTGACCTACGAGCAGTACTTC. Its translation: CASSPTVTYEQYF.

This rearrangement joins TRBV15 to TRBJ2-7; 8 bases align to TRBD1. V lost 2 bases to trimming and J lost 7 bases; unmatched junction nucleotides: 4. Germline CDR1 reads LNHNV; CDR2 reads YYDKDF (reference sequence). The CDR3 loop spans 13 amino acids. The DNA for the CDR3 is TGTGCCACCAGCAGACAGGGGGCAGGGGAGCAGTACTTC. This sequence encodes CATSRQGAGEQYF.

V gene TRBV5-1 combines with J gene TRBJ1-1, with 10 bases that match TRBD1. In germline, CDR1 is SGHRS, CDR2 YFSETQ. CDR3 length: 14 amino acids. V gave up 1 base and J gave up 7 bases; unmatched junction bases: 4. CDR3 nucleotides: TGCGCCAGCAGCTTGCGACAGGGGGCGGATGAAGCTTTCTTT. Translated, it gives CASSLRQGADEAFF.

The chain carries TRBV11-3 and TRBJ1-2; D possibly corresponds to TRBD1 (5 bases). Trimming removed 1 base at V and 5 bases at J, with 11 bases between. CDR1 is SGHNT and CDR2 is YENEEA in the germline V gene. This CDR3 region has 14 residues. The CDR3 sequence: CASSLVAGEYGYTF. CDR3 in DNA: TGTGCCAGCAGCTTAGTTGCGGGGGAGTATGGCTACACCTTC.

The rearrangement links TRBV6-6 to TRBJ1-1, with D possibly matching TRBD1 (5 bases). This CDR3 region has 14 residues. CDR1 and CDR2 (germline): MNHNY, SVGAGI (reference sequence). Trimming left V 0 bases short and J 6 bases short, with 11 bases between. The CDR3 region is CASSYSGGVAEAFF. In DNA form, the CDR3 reads TGTGCCAGCAGTTACTCCGGGGGGGTGGCTGAAGCTTTCTTT.

The table lists this clone with a few counts. The chain has TRBV27 and TRBJ2-3; possibly TRBD2 for D (5 bases). V was clipped by 5 bases and J by 7 bases, with 13 bases between them. CDR3 length: 13 amino acids. Germline values: CDR1 MNHEY, CDR2 SMNVEV (reference sequence). CDR3 sequence reads: CASSPSRANTQYF. The CDR3 coding sequence is TGTGCCAGCAGTCCTTCGAGGGCAAATACGCAGTATTTT.